Listed below are T cell receptor beta chains from one sample, sequenced in a study of blood T cells in healthy people across ages. TCRdb re-called the 5' RACE reads through MiXCR, storing one row per CDR3 protein. The profile shows around 280,000 distinct CDR3 sequences, roughly 27% of them singletons. The source material was blood. These receptor sequences come from an older woman in good health. Each CDR3 is given with its conserved first and last residue. Fields, in order: D gene, V gene, clone size, CDR3 length, J gene, CDR3 DNA, CDR3 protein. The D gene is left open where the match is weak. Clone sizes are given selectively: once, few, many, or a class where the clone is expanded.

d_gene: .
v_gene: TRBV20-1
abundance: .
len: 13
j_gene: TRBJ1-4
CDR3nt: TGCAGTGCTAGAGATAACGGGGGTGAAAAACTGTTTTTT
CDR3aa: CSARDNGGEKLFF

d_gene: TRBD1
v_gene: TRBV5-1
abundance: .
len: 14
j_gene: TRBJ1-1
CDR3nt: TGCGCCAGCAGCTTGAAGGACAGGGGATCTGAAGCTTTCTTT
CDR3aa: CASSLKDRGSEAFF

d_gene: .
v_gene: TRBV2
abundance: .
len: 14
j_gene: TRBJ2-7
CDR3nt: TGTGCCAGCAGCACGGGACGGAAAAGCTACGAGCAGTACTTC
CDR3aa: CASSTGRKSYEQYF

d_gene: .
v_gene: TRBV28
abundance: few
len: 13
j_gene: TRBJ1-4
CDR3nt: TGTGCCAGCACAAAGGGAATCGATGAAAAACTGTTTTTT
CDR3aa: CASTKGIDEKLFF

d_gene: .
v_gene: TRBV5-1
abundance: once
len: 15
j_gene: TRBJ1-4
CDR3nt: TGCGCCAGCAGTCTGGACAGCCCAACTAATGAAAAACTGTTTTTT
CDR3aa: CASSLDSPTNEKLFF

d_gene: .
v_gene: TRBV28
abundance: .
len: 15
j_gene: TRBJ1-4
CDR3nt: TGTGCCAGCAACCCCGGTAATATGGGAAGAGAAAAACTGTTTTTT
CDR3aa: CASNPGNMGREKLFF

d_gene: .
v_gene: TRBV7-2
abundance: .
len: 15
j_gene: TRBJ1-5
CDR3nt: TGTGCCAGCAGCTTCGGGTCGAGAGACAATCAGCCCCAGCATTTT
CDR3aa: CASSFGSRDNQPQHF

d_gene: TRBD1
v_gene: TRBV20-1
abundance: .
len: 11
j_gene: TRBJ2-5
CDR3nt: TGCAGTGCTGGGAATCAGGGGGCCCAGTACTTC
CDR3aa: CSAGNQGAQYF

d_gene: .
v_gene: TRBV4-1
abundance: few
len: 15
j_gene: TRBJ1-6
CDR3nt: TGCGCCAGCAGCCAAGATCCGGGATTAAATTCACCCCTCCACTTT
CDR3aa: CASSQDPGLNSPLHF

d_gene: TRBD2
v_gene: TRBV20-1
abundance: .
len: 18
j_gene: TRBJ2-1
CDR3nt: TGCAGTGCTAGAGAAGGAGCGGGAGTCTCAGGGTGGTACAATGAGCAGTTCTTC
CDR3aa: CSAREGAGVSGWYNEQFF

d_gene: TRBD2
v_gene: TRBV18
abundance: .
len: 14
j_gene: TRBJ2-7
CDR3nt: TGTGCCAGTTTACCTAGCGGGTCCCTCGGCGAGCAGTACTTC
CDR3aa: CASLPSGSLGEQYF